These 12 T cell receptor beta chains were all obtained from the same sample, sequenced in a study of CD8 T cells in Susac syndrome. Roughly 0.45 to 1 ug RNA was reverse transcribed with random hexamers. TCRdb recomputed calls from the immunoSEQ multiplex PCR reads with MiXCR, one row per CDR3 protein. The data show some 120,000 distinct CDR3 sequences, with around 94% seen just once and approximately 0.12% held by the top ten. The sequencing sample was made of CD4+ T cells from PBMCs. Receptors were obtained from a human donor with multiple sclerosis.

This chain links TRBV5-1 with TRBJ1-1; D gene unclear. CDR1 is SGHRS, CDR2 YFSETQ, per germline. The V end lost 0 bases, the J end lost 6 bases, and 12 bases lay between the germline ends. The CDR3 covers 14 residues. The CDR3, as DNA: TGCGCCAGCAGCTTGGACGGAACTCCCCCTGAAGCTTTCTTT. It translates to CASSLDGTPPEAFF. Full variable domain (rest looked up from reference TRBV5-1 and TRBJ1-1): KAGVTQTPRYLIKTRGQQVTLSCSPISGHRSVSWYQQTPGQGLQFLFEYFSETQRNKGNFPGRFSGRQFSNSRSEMNVSTLELGDSALYLCASSLDGTPPEAFFGQGTRLTVV.

The V gene is TRBV10-3, the J gene TRBJ2-5; TRBD2 agrees at 7 bases. The CDR3 covers 14 residues. J was trimmed by 4 bases and V by 4 bases; bases with no gene match: 6. Germline V lookup: CDR1 ENHRY, CDR2 SYGVKD. CDR3 nucleotides: TGTGCCATCAGTGCCTCACCGGGAGGAGAGACCCAGTACTTC. Its translation is CAISASPGGETQYF.

The gene calls are TRBV5-4 and TRBJ2-1; 7 bases are a match to TRBD1. This CDR3 comprises 13 residues. Germline CDR1 SGHNT, CDR2 YYREEE (reference sequence). V dropped 1 base and J dropped 12; count of bases not matched to a gene: 7. CDR3 DNA sequence: TGTGCCAGCAGCTTGAGTAAGGGGGCATCGCAGTTCTTC. This gives the protein CASSLSKGASQFF.

The chain carries TRBV7-9 and TRBJ1-5, with TRBD1 as a possible D gene (5 bases). Trimming removed 2 bases from V and 12 bases from J, with 23 bases in between. Germline V gene data show CDR1 as SEHNR and CDR2 as FQNEAQ (reference sequence). The CDR3 has 16 residues. DNA of the CDR3: TGTGCCAGCAGCTTAAAGCGGGGTCCAGGGTGGGATCTCCAGCATTTT. Encoded protein: CASSLKRGPGWDLQHF.

This sequence joins TRBV7-9 and TRBJ2-7; D not resolved. CDR1 and CDR2 from the germline V gene are SEHNR and FQNEAQ (reference sequence). V lost 0 bases, J lost 6 bases, and 12 bases lay in between. CDR3 length: 14 amino acids. CDR3 protein: CASSLAVVGSEQYF. Here the CDR3 DNA reads TGTGCCAGCAGCTTAGCGGTAGTGGGAAGCGAGCAGTACTTC.

The CDR3 coding sequence is TGTGCCAGCCCTCCTGGCGGGAGGGCCTGGGGAGATACGCAGTATTTT. It encodes CASPPGGRAWGDTQYF. The genes are TRBV28 and TRBJ2-3; 9 bases map to TRBD2. CDR3 length: 16 amino acids. Germline V lookup: CDR1 MDHEN, CDR2 SYDVKM. Losses at the gene ends were 8 bases for V and 5 bases for J; bases not matched to a gene: 14.

The chain couples TRBV10-3 to TRBJ2-7; perhaps D is TRBD1 or TRBD2 (5 bases each). This CDR3 has 16 amino acids. Germline CDR1 and CDR2: ENHRY and SYGVKD. V was pared by 4 bases and J by 3 bases, with 19 bases between. The CDR3 DNA follows: TGTGCCATCAGTGCACCTCTTTCCGGGACCGACTACGAGCAGTACTTC. This gives the protein CAISAPLSGTDYEQYF.

The chain carries TRBV6-6 and TRBJ1-1; D gene unclear. The germline V and J ends were trimmed by 0 bases and 1 base, with 3 bases remaining between them. Germline CDR1 and CDR2: MNHNY and SVGAGI (reference sequence). The CDR3 runs 13 residues. CDR3 DNA: TGTGCCAGCAGTTACTCCCAGAACACTGAAGCTTTCTTT. Translation: CASSYSQNTEAFF.

The chain links TRBV5-1 to TRBJ1-2, with no clear D. Germline assignment: CDR1 SGHRS and CDR2 YFSETQ. With 7 bases removed from V and 0 bases from J, the gap between germline ends came to 16 bases. CDR3 length: 15 amino acids. This chain's CDR3 is CASSFTLEANYGYTF. The CDR3 DNA follows: TGCGCCAGCTCTTTTACCTTGGAGGCTAACTATGGCTACACCTTC. Together with reference TRBV5-1 and TRBJ1-2, the CDR3 gives the full variable domain: KAGVTQTPRYLIKTRGQQVTLSCSPISGHRSVSWYQQTPGQGLQFLFEYFSETQRNKGNFPGRFSGRQFSNSRSEMNVSTLELGDSALYLCASSFTLEANYGYTFGSGTRLTVV.

This clonotype was observed a few times. The rearrangement uses TRBV2 and TRBJ2-1; 10 nucleotides agree with TRBD2. J was trimmed by 15 bases and V by 1 base; bases with no gene match: 15. Germline CDR1 and CDR2: SNHLY and FYNNEI. The length of the CDR3 is 16 residues. CDR3 in DNA: TGTGCCAGCAGTGAAGAATCCCTAGCGGGAGTAGGCATTCGGTTCTTC. It specifies CASSEESLAGVGIRFF.

The chain couples TRBV4-1 to TRBJ1-3; D is possibly TRBD1 (6 bases). This CDR3 spans 17 amino acids. CDR1 MGHRA and CDR2 YSYEKL come from the germline V gene. V lost 1 base and J 0 bases, leaving 13 bases between the germline ends. CDR3 nucleotides: TGCGCCAGCAGCCAAGTTGGAGGGGGAAGCTCTGGAAACACCATATATTTT. This translates into CASSQVGGGSSGNTIYF.

The chain carries TRBV7-9 and TRBJ2-7, with 7 bases matching TRBD2. Germline CDR1 SEHNR, CDR2 FQNEAQ (reference sequence). CDR3 size: 12 residues. With 1 base clipped from V and 6 bases from J, the junction kept 0 bases outside the gene matches. The CDR3 spells CASSLGGGEQYF. The CDR3 DNA is TGTGCCAGCAGCTTAGGGGGGGGCGAGCAGTACTTC. Complete variable domain (other parts from reference TRBV7-9 and TRBJ2-7): DTGVSQNPRHKITKRGQNVTFRCDPISEHNRLYWYRQTLGQGPEFLTYFQNEAQLEKSRLLSDRFSAERPKGSFSTLEIQRTEQGDSAMYLCASSLGGGEQYFGPGTRLTVT.